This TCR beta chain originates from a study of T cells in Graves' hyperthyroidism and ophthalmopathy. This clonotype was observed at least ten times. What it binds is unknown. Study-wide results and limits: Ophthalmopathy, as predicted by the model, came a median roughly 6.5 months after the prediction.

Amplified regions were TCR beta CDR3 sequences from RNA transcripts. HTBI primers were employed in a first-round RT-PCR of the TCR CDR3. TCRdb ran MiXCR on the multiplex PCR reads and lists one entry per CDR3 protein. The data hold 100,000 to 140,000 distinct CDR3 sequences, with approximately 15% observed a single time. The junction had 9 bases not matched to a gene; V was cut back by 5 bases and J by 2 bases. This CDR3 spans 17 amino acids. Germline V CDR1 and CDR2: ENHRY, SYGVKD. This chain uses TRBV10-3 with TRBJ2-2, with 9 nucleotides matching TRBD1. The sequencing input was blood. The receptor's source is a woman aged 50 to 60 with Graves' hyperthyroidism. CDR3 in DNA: TGTGCCATCAGTACCGACAGGGGGGTTGGTAACACCGGGGAGCTGTTTTTT. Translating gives CAISTDRGVGNTGELFF.